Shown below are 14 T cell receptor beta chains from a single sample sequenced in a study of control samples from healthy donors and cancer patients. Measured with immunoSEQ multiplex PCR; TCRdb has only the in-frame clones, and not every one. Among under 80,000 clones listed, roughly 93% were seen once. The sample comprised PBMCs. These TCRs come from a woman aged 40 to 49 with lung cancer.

CDR3 residues: CSVYTTYRDSTGELFF. The CDR3 nucleotides are TGCAGCGTTTATACTACCTACAGGGATTCAACCGGGGAGCTGTTTTTT. The V gene is TRBV29-1, the J gene TRBJ2-2, with TRBD1 as a possible D gene (6 bases). The ends were cut back, 5 bases at V and 5 bases at J, with 21 bases in the middle. Germline loops: CDR1 SQVTM, CDR2 ANQGSEA. The CDR3 has 16 residues.

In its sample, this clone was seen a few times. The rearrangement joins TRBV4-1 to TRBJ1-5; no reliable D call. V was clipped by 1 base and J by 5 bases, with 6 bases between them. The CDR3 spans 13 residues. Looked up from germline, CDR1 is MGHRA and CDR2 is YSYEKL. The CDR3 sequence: CASSQGRYQPQHF. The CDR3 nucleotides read TGCGCCAGCAGCCAAGGCCGATATCAGCCCCAGCATTTT.

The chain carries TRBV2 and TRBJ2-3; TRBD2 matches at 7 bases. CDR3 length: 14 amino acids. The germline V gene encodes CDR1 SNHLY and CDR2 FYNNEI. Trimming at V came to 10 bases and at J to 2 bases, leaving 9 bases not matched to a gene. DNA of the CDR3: TGTGCCATCAACCTAGCGGCCCTCACAGATACGCAGTATTTT. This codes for CAINLAALTDTQYF.

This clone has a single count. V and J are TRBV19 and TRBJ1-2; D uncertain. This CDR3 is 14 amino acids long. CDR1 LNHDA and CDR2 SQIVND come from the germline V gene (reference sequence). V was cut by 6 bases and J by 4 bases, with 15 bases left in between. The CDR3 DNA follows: TGTGCCAGTAGAGGCACAAGTGGGATCTATGGCTACACCTTC. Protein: CASRGTSGIYGYTF.

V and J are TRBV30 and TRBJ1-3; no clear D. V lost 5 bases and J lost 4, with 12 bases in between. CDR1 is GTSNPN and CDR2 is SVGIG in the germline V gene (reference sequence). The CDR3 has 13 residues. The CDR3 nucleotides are TGTGCCTGGTCAAAGGACGGCGGAAACACCATATATTTT. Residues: CAWSKDGGNTIYF.

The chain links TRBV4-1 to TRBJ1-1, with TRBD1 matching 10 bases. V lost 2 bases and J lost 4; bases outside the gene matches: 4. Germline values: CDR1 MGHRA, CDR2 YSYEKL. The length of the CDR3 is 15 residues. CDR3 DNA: TGCGCCAGCAGCCAAACGGGACAGGGGTTCACTGAAGCTTTCTTT. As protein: CASSQTGQGFTEAFF.

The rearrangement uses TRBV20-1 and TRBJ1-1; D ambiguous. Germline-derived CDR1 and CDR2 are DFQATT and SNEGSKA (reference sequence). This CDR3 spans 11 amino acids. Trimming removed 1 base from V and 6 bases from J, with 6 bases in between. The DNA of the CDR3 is TGCAGTGCTAGAGCCGGGCCTGAAGCTTTCTTT. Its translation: CSARAGPEAFF.

The CDR3 bases are TGTGCCAGCAGTTACGACACTGAAGCTTTCTTT. It codes for CASSYDTEAFF. The chain has TRBV6-5 and TRBJ1-1; D not resolved. This CDR3 region has 11 residues. The V gene lost 2 bases and the J gene lost 3 bases, with 1 base spanning the gap. The V gene's germline CDR1 is MNHEY and CDR2 SVGAGI.

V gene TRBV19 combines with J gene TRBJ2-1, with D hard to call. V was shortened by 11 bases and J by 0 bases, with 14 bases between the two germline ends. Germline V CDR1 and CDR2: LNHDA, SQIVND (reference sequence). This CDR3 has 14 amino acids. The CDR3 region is CASKPLSSYNEQFF. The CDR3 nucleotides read TGTGCCTCGAAGCCCCTTAGCTCCTACAATGAGCAGTTCTTC.

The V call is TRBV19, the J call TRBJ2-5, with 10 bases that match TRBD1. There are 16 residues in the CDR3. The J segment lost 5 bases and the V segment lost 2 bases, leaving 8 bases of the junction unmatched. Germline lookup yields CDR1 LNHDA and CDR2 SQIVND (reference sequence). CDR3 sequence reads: CASSISGTGVYETQYF. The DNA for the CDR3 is TGTGCCAGTAGTATATCCGGGACAGGGGTTTACGAGACCCAGTACTTC.

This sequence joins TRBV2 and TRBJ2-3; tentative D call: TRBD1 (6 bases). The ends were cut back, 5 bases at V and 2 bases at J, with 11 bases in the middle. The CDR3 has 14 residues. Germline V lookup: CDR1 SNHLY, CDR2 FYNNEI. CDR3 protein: CASSPDRYTDTQYF. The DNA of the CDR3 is TGTGCCAGCAGTCCGGACAGATACACAGATACGCAGTATTTT. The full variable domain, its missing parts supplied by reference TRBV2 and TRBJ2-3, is EPEVTQTPSHQVTQMGQEVILRCVPISNHLYFYWYRQILGQKVEFLVSFYNNEISEKSEIFDDQFSVERPDGSNFTLKIRSTKLEDSAMYFCASSPDRYTDTQYFGPGTRLTVL.

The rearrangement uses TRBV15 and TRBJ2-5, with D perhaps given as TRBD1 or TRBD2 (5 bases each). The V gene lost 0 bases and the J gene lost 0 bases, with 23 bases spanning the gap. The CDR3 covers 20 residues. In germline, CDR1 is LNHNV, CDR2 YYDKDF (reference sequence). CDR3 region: CATSREGDRDPRWYQETQYF. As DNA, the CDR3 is TGTGCCACCAGCAGAGAAGGGGACCGGGACCCCCGATGGTACCAAGAGACCCAGTACTTC.

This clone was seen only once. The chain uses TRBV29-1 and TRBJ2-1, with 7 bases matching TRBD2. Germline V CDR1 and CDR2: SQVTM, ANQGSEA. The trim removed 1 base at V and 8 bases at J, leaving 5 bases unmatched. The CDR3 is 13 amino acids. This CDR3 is CSVEVRRGYEQFF. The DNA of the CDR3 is TGCAGCGTTGAAGTACGGCGGGGGTATGAGCAGTTCTTC.

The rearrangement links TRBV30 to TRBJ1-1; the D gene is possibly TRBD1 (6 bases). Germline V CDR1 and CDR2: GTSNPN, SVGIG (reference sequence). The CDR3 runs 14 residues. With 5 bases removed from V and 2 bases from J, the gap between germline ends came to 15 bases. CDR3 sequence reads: CAWGSQGSNTEAFF. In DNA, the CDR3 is TGTGCCTGGGGTTCTCAGGGGAGCAACACTGAAGCTTTCTTT.